Below, one TCR beta chain is given with its context. Its matching antigen is unknown. The protocol was immunoSEQ multiplex PCR, while the TCRdb copy is restricted to in-frame clones and leaves out a portion. The repertoire holds 200,000 to 300,000 clones, with roughly 85% as singletons. These data are taken from a study of Ad26.COV2.S vaccination and SARS-CoV-2 variants. Study in general: Donor got 5x10^10 or 1x10^11 viral particles of Ad26.COV2.S. Study-wide points: Across vaccine and placebo recipients, the breadth of non-spike TCRs was similar. Those who received the vaccine showed greater spike-specific TCR breadth than those given placebo.

Treatment indicated: about 20 received Ad26.COV2.S at low or high dose, single or two shots; about five received placebo; per-sample allocation not given. Each sample was drawn 63 days after the first injection (of vaccine or placebo). The study used a vaccine consisting of an Ad26 vector that expressed Wuhan-strain SARS-CoV-2 spike. Germline CDR1 GTSNPN, CDR2 SVGIG (reference sequence). CDR3 length: 12 amino acids. V was trimmed by 8 bases and J by 6 bases, leaving 16 bases between them. The material was peripheral blood, obtained in a trial of Ad26.COV2.S vaccine versus placebo. The TCR originated in a person aged 18-60 years who received the Ad26.COV2.S COVID-19 vaccine or a placebo. The J gene is TRBJ2-5, the V gene TRBV30; maybe TRBD2 (6 bases). Here the CDR3 reads CAGGTAVKTQYF. CDR3 DNA sequence: TGTGCCGGAGGGACGGCGGTCAAGACCCAGTACTTC.